The 17 T cell receptor beta chains in this list originate from one sample, sequenced in a study of CD8 T cells in Susac syndrome. A quantity of about 0.5 to 1 ug RNA underwent reverse transcription using random hexamers. TCRdb used MiXCR to reprocess the immunoSEQ multiplex PCR reads, holding one entry per CDR3 protein. This table holds 85,000 to 95,000 distinct CDR3 sequences, around 94% found once. Sequenced input: CD4+ T cells from PBMCs. Every receptor here comes from a human donor with Susac syndrome.

This chain links TRBV5-1 with TRBJ2-3; the match to TRBD2 covers 13 bases. This CDR3 is 17 amino acids long. Germline CDR1 reads SGHRS; CDR2 reads YFSETQ. The junction had 5 bases not matched to a gene; V was cut back by 0 bases and J by 4 bases. In nucleotides, the CDR3 is TGCGCCAGCAGCTTGGCCGGGACTAGCGGGGATTCAGATACGCAGTATTTT. Translating gives CASSLAGTSGDSDTQYF.

V gene TRBV7-8 combines with J gene TRBJ2-5, with 7 bases fitting TRBD2. V was clipped by 3 bases and J by 5 bases; unmatched bases: 9. The CDR3 sequence is 15 residues long. In germline, CDR1 is SGHVS, CDR2 FQNEAQ. This chain's CDR3 is CASSLERGGQETQYF. In DNA form, the CDR3 reads TGTGCCAGCAGCTTGGAGCGGGGAGGTCAGGAGACCCAGTACTTC.

This chain connects TRBV15 to TRBJ2-2, with 8 positions matching TRBD1. The ends lost 0 bases at V and 9 bases at J; junction bases unmatched: 12. Looked up from germline, CDR1 is LNHNV and CDR2 is YYDKDF (reference sequence). The CDR3 sequence is 17 residues long. The CDR3 region is CATSREGQGALGRELFF. Written as DNA, the CDR3 is TGTGCCACCAGCAGAGAGGGGCAGGGGGCGCTCGGAAGGGAGCTGTTTTTT.

V usage is TRBV20-1 and J usage is TRBJ1-2; maybe TRBD1 (5 bases). Germline V gives CDR1 DFQATT, CDR2 SNEGSKA (reference sequence). This CDR3 is built from 12 residues. The germline V and J ends were trimmed by 1 base and 4 bases, with 7 bases remaining between them. The CDR3 coding sequence is TGCAGTGCTAGAGCGACAGTCTATGGCTACACCTTC. This translates into CSARATVYGYTF.

V is TRBV6-2 or TRBV6-3 and J is TRBJ2-1; D remains ambiguous. V lost 5 bases and J lost 5, with 13 bases in between. The CDR3 runs to 14 residues. Germline V CDR1 and CDR2: MNHEY, SVGEGT. The CDR3 nucleotides are TGTGCCAGCAGTCCTCCCTACGCCCACAATGAGCAGTTCTTC. This encodes CASSPPYAHNEQFF.

V is TRBV20-1 and J is TRBJ1-5; possibly TRBD1 for D (6 bases). The V gene lost 4 bases and the J gene lost 7 bases, with 20 bases spanning the gap. The germline gives CDR1 DFQATT, CDR2 SNEGSKA (reference sequence). There are 15 residues in the CDR3. The CDR3 sequence: CSAKETSLGGQPQHF. The CDR3, as DNA: TGCAGTGCTAAGGAGACGTCCTTAGGGGGGCAGCCCCAGCATTTT.

The rearrangement uses TRBV6-2 or TRBV6-3 and TRBJ2-7; TRBD2 agrees at 9 bases. The germline V gene has CDR1 MNHEY and CDR2 SVGEGT. CDR3 length: 14 amino acids. The V and J ends lost 10 bases and 1 base, in that order; junction bases with no gene match: 8. CDR3 in DNA: TGTGCCATCCTCCGAGCGGGGGGATCCTACGAGCAGTACTTC. Translating gives CAILRAGGSYEQYF.

The chain links TRBV6-5 to TRBJ2-5; 10 nucleotides agree with TRBD2. J lost 6 bases, V lost 0 bases, and 13 bases had no gene match. This CDR3 region has 18 residues. Germline assignment: CDR1 MNHEY and CDR2 SVGAGI. In DNA form, the CDR3 reads TGTGCCAGCAGTTACTCGTCCAGCGGGGGGGTCTTCGGTCAGACCCAGTACTTC. It translates to CASSYSSSGGVFGQTQYF.

The chain joins TRBV30 to TRBJ1-6, with D tentatively TRBD1 (5 bases). Trimming pared 4 bases from V and 10 bases from J, leaving 14 bases between. Looked up from germline, CDR1 is GTSNPN and CDR2 is SVGIG (reference sequence). The CDR3 loop spans 13 amino acids. The CDR3 DNA is TGTGCCTGGAATCGGGACCTGGGATCACCCCTCCACTTT. This sequence encodes CAWNRDLGSPLHF. The full variable domain, completed using reference TRBV30 and TRBJ1-6, is SQTIHQWPATLVQPVGSPLSLECTVEGTSNPNLYWYRQAAGRGLQLLFYSVGIGQISSEVPQNLSASRPQDRQFILSSKKLLLSDSGFYLCAWNRDLGSPLHFGNGTRLTVT.

The CDR3 spells CASSPYRTGRYEQYF. CDR3 in DNA: TGTGCCAGCAGTCCCTATCGGACAGGGAGGTACGAGCAGTACTTC. This chain connects TRBV6-5 to TRBJ2-7, with TRBD1 matching over 8 bases. V lost 5 bases and J lost 4; bases outside the gene matches: 10. This CDR3 has 15 amino acids. The germline gives CDR1 MNHEY, CDR2 SVGAGI.

The chain uses TRBV7-3 and TRBJ1-6; 7 bases are shared with TRBD1. The germline gives CDR1 SGHTA, CDR2 FQGTGA. The CDR3 is made up of 14 amino acids. The V and J ends lost 7 bases and 10 bases, in that order; junction bases with no gene match: 10. CDR3 nucleotide sequence: TGTGCCAGCACCAGGGGGGGCGGAGGCTCACCCCTCCACTTT. It is translated as CASTRGGGGSPLHF.

The chain joins TRBV6-5 to TRBJ1-2; D unresolved. CDR1 and CDR2 from the germline V gene are MNHEY and SVGAGI. V was shortened by 4 bases and J by 0 bases, with 12 bases between the two germline ends. The CDR3 totals 15 residues. Here the CDR3 DNA reads TGTGCCAGCAGTTCCCCGACGGACGCTAACTATGGCTACACCTTC. Translating gives CASSSPTDANYGYTF.

The chain joins TRBV30 to TRBJ1-3; no clear D. V gave up 5 bases and J gave up 1 base, with 3 bases separating them. CDR1 and CDR2 (germline): GTSNPN, SVGIG (reference sequence). CDR3 length: 11 residues. In nucleotides, the CDR3 is TGTGCCTGGGGTTCTGGAAACACCATATATTTT. As protein: CAWGSGNTIYF.

This chain joins TRBV20-1 and TRBJ1-5; D gene ambiguous. This CDR3 comprises 15 residues. Trimming removed 6 bases at V and 0 bases at J, with 15 bases between. Germline V gene lookup returns CDR1 DFQATT and CDR2 SNEGSKA (reference sequence). CDR3 in amino acids: CSAPRRGYSNQPQHF. For the CDR3, the DNA is TGCAGTGCCCCCCGACGGGGATATAGCAATCAGCCCCAGCATTTT.

The V gene is TRBV29-1, the J gene TRBJ1-1; D uncertain. The V end lost 5 bases, the J end lost 7 bases, and 17 bases lay between the germline ends. The CDR3 contains 13 residues. Germline V gene sequence: CDR1 SQVTM, CDR2 ANQGSEA. DNA for the CDR3: TGCAGCGTTAAGGTGCAGGCGCCCAATGAAGCTTTCTTT. Translated: CSVKVQAPNEAFF.

This clonotype was seen a single time. The chain carries TRBV25-1 and TRBJ2-2; no firm D call. The V gene lost 3 bases and the J gene lost 3 bases, with 8 bases spanning the gap. Germline-derived CDR1 and CDR2 are MGHDK and SYGVNS. The CDR3 contains 14 residues. CDR3 protein: CASSDGYDTGELFF. CDR3 DNA: TGTGCCAGCAGTGACGGCTACGACACCGGGGAGCTGTTTTTT.

The chain links TRBV7-8 to TRBJ1-5; D possibly corresponds to TRBD1 (5 bases). The length of the CDR3 is 14 residues. Germline V gives CDR1 SGHVS, CDR2 FQNEAQ. Trimming shortened V by 2 bases and J by 4 bases, and 9 bases separated the two germline ends. The CDR3 nucleotides are TGTGCCAGCAGCTTAAATCCAGGGAATCAGCCCCAGCATTTT. Translated: CASSLNPGNQPQHF.